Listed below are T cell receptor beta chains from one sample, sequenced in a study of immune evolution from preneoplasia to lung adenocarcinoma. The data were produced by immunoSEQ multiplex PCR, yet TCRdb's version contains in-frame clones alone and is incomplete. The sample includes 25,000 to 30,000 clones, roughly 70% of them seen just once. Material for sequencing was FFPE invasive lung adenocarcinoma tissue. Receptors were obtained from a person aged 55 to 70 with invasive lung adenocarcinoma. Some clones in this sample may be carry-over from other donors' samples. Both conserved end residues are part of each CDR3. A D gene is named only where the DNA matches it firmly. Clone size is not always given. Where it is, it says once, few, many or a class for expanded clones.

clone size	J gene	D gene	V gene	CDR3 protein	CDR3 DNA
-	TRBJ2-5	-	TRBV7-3	CASSPRLQETQYF	TGTGCCAGCAGCCCCCGCCTCCAAGAGACCCAGTACTTC
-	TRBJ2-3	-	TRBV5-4	CASSFPGSPDTQYF	TGTGCCAGCAGCTTCCCCGGGAGCCCAGATACGCAGTATTTT
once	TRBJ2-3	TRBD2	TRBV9	CASSVELAEDTQYF	TGTGCCAGCAGCGTAGAACTAGCGGAAGATACGCAGTATTTT
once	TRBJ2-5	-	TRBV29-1	CSVEDVRGRETQYF	TGCAGCGTTGAAGATGTCCGGGGCCGAGAGACCCAGTACTTC
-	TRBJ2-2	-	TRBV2	CAGSPFPSGELFF	TGTGCCGGCAGTCCTTTCCCCTCCGGGGAGCTGTTTTTT
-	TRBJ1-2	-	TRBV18	CASSQDEGYTF	TGTGCCAGCTCACAAGACGAGGGCTACACCTTC
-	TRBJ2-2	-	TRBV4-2	CASSQAEFNTGELFF	TGTGCCAGCAGCCAAGCCGAATTTAACACCGGGGAGCTGTTTTTT
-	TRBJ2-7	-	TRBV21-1	CASSKGQGGGPSYEQYF	TGTGCCAGCAGCAAAGGTCAGGGGGGAGGGCCCTCCTACGAGCAGTACTTC
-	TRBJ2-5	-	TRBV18	CASSHGQKETQYF	TGTGCCAGCTCACACGGACAGAAAGAGACCCAGTACTTC
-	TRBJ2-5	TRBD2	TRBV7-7	CASSLSVAGGMFKQTQYF	TGTGCCAGCAGCTTATCAGTGGCGGGGGGTATGTTTAAACAGACCCAGTACTTC
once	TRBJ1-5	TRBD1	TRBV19	CASSKGQGTGGAQWPQHF	TGTGCCAGTAGTAAGGGACAAGGGACAGGGGGGGCTCAATGGCCCCAGCATTTT
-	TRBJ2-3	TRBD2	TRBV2	CASSGLAGITDTQYF	TGTGCCAGCAGTGGACTAGCGGGTATCACAGATACGCAGTATTTT
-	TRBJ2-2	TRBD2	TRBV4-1	CASRGGNTGELFF	TGCGCCAGCCGGGGGGGAAACACCGGGGAGCTGTTTTTT
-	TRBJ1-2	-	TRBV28	CASSFLFDTPRDYGYTF	TGTGCCAGCAGTTTCCTTTTTGACACGCCTCGAGACTATGGCTACACCTTC
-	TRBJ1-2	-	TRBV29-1	CSAKEATVYGYTF	TGCAGCGCCAAAGAGGCGACAGTTTATGGCTACACCTTC
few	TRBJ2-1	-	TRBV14	CASSQPLFGGSKNEQFF	TGTGCCAGCAGCCAACCACTTTTCGGGGGTTCGAAGAATGAGCAGTTCTTC
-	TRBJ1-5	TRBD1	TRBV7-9	CASSLGVGTASNQPQHF	TGTGCCAGCAGCTTAGGGGTCGGGACAGCAAGCAATCAGCCCCAGCATTTT
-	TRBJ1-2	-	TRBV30	CAWTRETGSGNGYTF	TGTGCCTGGACCCGGGAAACAGGGTCAGGGAATGGCTACACCTTC
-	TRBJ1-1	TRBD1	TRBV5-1	CASSSRGQDTEAFF	TGCGCCAGCAGCTCGAGGGGGCAAGACACTGAAGCTTTCTTT
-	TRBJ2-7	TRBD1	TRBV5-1	CASSLGQGGYEQYF	TGCGCCAGCAGCTTAGGACAGGGTGGGTACGAGCAGTACTTC
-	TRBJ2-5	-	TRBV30	CAWRREVAGGTQYF	TGTGCCTGGAGGAGGGAGGTAGCTGGGGGGACCCAGTACTTC
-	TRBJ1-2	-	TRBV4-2	CASSQEGGYTF	TGTGCCAGCAGCCAAGAAGGCGGCTACACCTTC
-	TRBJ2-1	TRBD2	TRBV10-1	CASSPSGRLNEQFF	TGCGCCAGCAGTCCTAGCGGGAGGTTGAATGAGCAGTTCTTC
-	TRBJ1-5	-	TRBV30	CAWSVAGNQPQHF	TGTGCCTGGAGTGTAGCCGGTAATCAGCCCCAGCATTTT